This paragraph reports one TCR beta chain. This entry belongs to a study of sequential checkpoint blockade in melanoma. Overall study: First-line arms were nivolumab then ipilimumab, or the reverse, randomized 1:1. After both sequences, patients received maintenance nivolumab.

Treatment reported: randomized to nivolumab then ipilimumab (arm A) or the reverse (arm B). None of the patients previously received DNA-damaging chemotherapy. Live CD3+CD8+ CD19− CD56− cells were sorted from PBMCs. The repertoire was sequenced with immunoSEQ multiplex PCR; TCRdb's copy has only in-frame clones and lacks some. The table records under 20,000 clones, less than 75% of them present only once. CDR1 is SQVTM and CDR2 is ANQGSEA in the germline V gene. Trimming removed 3 bases from V and 4 bases from J, with 12 bases in between. The CDR3 runs 13 residues. The material sequenced was CD8+ T cells sorted from blood (inferred from file names), taken from a patient given nivolumab and ipilimumab in sequence. The rearrangement links TRBV29-1 to TRBJ1-2; D unclear. The sequence derives from a human donor with melanoma. In nucleotides, the CDR3 is TGCAGCGTTGATGACGGGGAAGGCTATGGCTACACCTTC. Translated, it gives CSVDDGEGYGYTF.